The TCR beta chain described here comes from a study of T-cell reconstitution after alpha-beta-depleted transplantation in children. Study observations and caveats: Newly produced T cells mostly accounted for T-cell counts and diversity one year post-transplant. There were reportedly several hundred expanded graft clones from which alpha-beta T cells came about two months after transplant.

This clonotype was detected a few times. Its antigen is as yet unknown. Germline trimming cut 7 bases from V and 12 bases from J; bases unmatched to any gene: 11. Germline V gene data show CDR1 as DFQATT and CDR2 as SNEGSKA (reference sequence). The CDR3 is 12 amino acids. The library targeted TCRbeta and was prepared with unique molecular identifiers. TCRdb re-derived calls from the PCR reads in MiXCR, one entry per CDR3 protein. The sample lists about 980,000 distinct CDR3 sequences, roughly 29% occurring once. The sample here was PBMCs, mostly from graft donor cells, taken 360 days after TCRalphabeta/CD19-depleted stem cell transplant. The sequence derives from a boy less than two years old who had a stem cell transplant for SCID, so the T cells may come from the graft donor. The rearrangement links TRBV20-1 to TRBJ2-1; 8 nucleotides match TRBD1. CDR3: CSVRTGPGAQFF. As DNA, the CDR3 is TGCAGTGTTCGGACAGGGCCAGGGGCGCAGTTCTTC.